This T cell receptor beta chain was obtained from a study of control samples from healthy donors and cancer patients. Germline V gene lookup returns CDR1 SGHAT and CDR2 FQNNGV. V lost 5 bases, J lost 3 bases, and 13 bases stayed unmatched. CDR3 length equals 16 residues. Clones were sequenced by immunoSEQ multiplex PCR, and TCRdb holds only the in-frame ones, with some missing. Of about 51,000 clones in the sample, approximately 89% were seen once. The chain uses TRBV11-2 and TRBJ2-7; 7 bases agree with TRBD2. The receptor was derived from a man in his forties with colorectal cancer. The sample was PBMCs. The chain's CDR3 is CASSATTGRGNYEQYF. The CDR3 DNA reads TGTGCCAGCAGCGCCACAACGGGGAGGGGAAACTACGAGCAGTACTTC.